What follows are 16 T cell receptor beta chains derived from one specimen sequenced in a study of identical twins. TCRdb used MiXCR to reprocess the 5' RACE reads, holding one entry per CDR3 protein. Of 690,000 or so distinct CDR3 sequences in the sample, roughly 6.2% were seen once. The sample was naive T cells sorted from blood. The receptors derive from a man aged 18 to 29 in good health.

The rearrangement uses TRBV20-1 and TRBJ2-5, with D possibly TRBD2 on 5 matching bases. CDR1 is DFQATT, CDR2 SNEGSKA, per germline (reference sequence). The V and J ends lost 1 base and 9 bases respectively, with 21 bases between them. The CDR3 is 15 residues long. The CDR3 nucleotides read TGCAGTGCTAGAGCGTCTCCCTCCCCCTGGGAGTCCCAGTACTTC. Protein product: CSARASPSPWESQYF.

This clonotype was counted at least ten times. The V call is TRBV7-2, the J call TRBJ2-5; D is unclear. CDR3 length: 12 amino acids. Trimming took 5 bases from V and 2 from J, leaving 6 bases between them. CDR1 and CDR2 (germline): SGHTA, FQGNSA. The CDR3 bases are TGTGCCAGCAGCAAATATCAAGAGACCCAGTACTTC. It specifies CASSKYQETQYF.

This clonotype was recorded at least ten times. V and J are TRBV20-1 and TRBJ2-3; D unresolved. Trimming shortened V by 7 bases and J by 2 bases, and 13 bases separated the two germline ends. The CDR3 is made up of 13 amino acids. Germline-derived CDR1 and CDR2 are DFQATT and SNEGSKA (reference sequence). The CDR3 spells CSGRRENTDTQYF. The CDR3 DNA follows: TGCAGTGGCAGAAGGGAAAACACAGATACGCAGTATTTT.

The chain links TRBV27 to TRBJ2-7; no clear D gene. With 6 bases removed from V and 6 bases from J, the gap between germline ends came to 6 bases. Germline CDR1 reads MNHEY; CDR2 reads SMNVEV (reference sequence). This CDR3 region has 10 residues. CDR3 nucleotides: TGTGCCAGCAGCCCTACCGAGCAGTACTTC. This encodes CASSPTEQYF.

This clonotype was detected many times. CDR3 sequence: CASSLVVTSGRNNEQFF. DNA of the CDR3: TGTGCCAGCAGCTTGGTTGTGACTAGCGGGAGGAACAATGAGCAGTTCTTC. The chain uses TRBV7-8 and TRBJ2-1; 13 positions agree with TRBD2. Germline trimming cut 3 bases from V and 5 bases from J; bases unmatched to any gene: 7. Germline V gene data show CDR1 as SGHVS and CDR2 as FQNEAQ. The CDR3 has 17 amino acids.

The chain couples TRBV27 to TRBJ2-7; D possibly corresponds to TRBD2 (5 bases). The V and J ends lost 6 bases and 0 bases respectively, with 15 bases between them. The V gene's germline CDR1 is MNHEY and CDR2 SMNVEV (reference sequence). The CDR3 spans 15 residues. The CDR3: CASRDGWERSYEQYV. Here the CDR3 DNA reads TGTGCCAGCAGGGACGGGTGGGAGCGCTCCTACGAGCAGTACGTC.

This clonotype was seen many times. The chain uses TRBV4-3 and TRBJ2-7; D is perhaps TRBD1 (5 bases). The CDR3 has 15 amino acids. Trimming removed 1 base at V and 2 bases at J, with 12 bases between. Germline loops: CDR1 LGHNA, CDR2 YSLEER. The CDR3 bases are TGCGCCAGCAGCCAAGCCTTCGACAGTACCTACGAGCAGTACTTC. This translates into CASSQAFDSTYEQYF.

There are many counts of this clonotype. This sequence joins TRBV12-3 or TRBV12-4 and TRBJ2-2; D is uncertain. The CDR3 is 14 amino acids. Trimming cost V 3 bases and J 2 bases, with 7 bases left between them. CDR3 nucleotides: TGTGCCAGCAGTTTTAGAGAAAACACCGGGGAGCTGTTTTTT. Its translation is CASSFRENTGELFF.

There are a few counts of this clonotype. The CDR3 nucleotides are TGTGCCAGCAGTTTGAGGCAGGGACAGGGCTACAATGAGCAGTTCTTC. Its translation is CASSLRQGQGYNEQFF. The chain recombines TRBV27 with TRBJ2-1; 9 bases align to TRBD1. V shed 3 bases and J 3 bases; nucleotides not matched to a gene: 6. Germline V gene lookup returns CDR1 MNHEY and CDR2 SMNVEV (reference sequence). The CDR3 is made up of 16 amino acids.

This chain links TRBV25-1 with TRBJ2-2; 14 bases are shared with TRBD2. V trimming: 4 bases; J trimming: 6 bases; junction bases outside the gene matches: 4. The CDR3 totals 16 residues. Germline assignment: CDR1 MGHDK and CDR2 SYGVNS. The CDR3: CASSGLAGGPSGELFF. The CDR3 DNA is TGTGCCAGCAGTGGACTAGCGGGAGGGCCCTCCGGGGAGCTGTTTTTT.

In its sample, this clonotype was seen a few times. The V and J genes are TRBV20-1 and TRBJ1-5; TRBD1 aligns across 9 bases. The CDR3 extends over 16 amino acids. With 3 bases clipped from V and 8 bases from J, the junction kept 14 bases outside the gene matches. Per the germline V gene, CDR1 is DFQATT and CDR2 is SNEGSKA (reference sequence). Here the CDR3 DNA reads TGCAGTGCTAGTTTGTCCGGGACAGGGACTACAAAGCCCCAGCATTTT. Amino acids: CSASLSGTGTTKPQHF.

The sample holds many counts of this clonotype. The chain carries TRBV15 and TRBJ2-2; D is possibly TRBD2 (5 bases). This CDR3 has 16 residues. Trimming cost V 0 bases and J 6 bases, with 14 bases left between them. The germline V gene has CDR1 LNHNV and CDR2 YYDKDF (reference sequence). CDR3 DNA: TGTGCCACCAGCAGAGATAGAGGGAGTTTGGCCGGGGAGCTGTTTTTT. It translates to CATSRDRGSLAGELFF.

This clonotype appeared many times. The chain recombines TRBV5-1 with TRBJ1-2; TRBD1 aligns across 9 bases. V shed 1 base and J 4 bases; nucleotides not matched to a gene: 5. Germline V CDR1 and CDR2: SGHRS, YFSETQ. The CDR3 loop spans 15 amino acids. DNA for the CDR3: TGCGCCAGCAGCTTGACAGGGGGCGCCGGCTATGGCTACACCTTC. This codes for CASSLTGGAGYGYTF.

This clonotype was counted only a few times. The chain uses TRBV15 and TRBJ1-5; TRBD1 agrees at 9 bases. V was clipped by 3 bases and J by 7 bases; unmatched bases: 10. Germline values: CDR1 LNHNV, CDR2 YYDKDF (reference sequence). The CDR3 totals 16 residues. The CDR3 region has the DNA TGTGCCACCAGCAGGCCCGGGACAGGGCAAGGGCAGCCCCAGCATTTT. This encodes CATSRPGTGQGQPQHF.

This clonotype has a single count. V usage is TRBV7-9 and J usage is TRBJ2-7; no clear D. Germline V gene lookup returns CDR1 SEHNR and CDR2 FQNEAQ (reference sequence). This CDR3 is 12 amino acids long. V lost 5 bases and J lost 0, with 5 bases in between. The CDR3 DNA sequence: TGTGCCAGCAGCATAAACTCCTACGAGCAGTACGTC. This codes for CASSINSYEQYV.

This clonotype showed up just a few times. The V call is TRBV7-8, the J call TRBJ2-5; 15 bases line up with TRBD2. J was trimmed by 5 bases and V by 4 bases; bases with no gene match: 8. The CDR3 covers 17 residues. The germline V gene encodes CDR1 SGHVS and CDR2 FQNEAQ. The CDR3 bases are TGTGCCAGCAGCTCGGGACTAGCGGGAGGTCCGGTGGAGACCCAGTACTTC. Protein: CASSSGLAGGPVETQYF.